Listed below are T cell receptor beta chains from one sample, sequenced in a study of blood T cell repertoires in COVID-19. Some clones are missing from TCRdb's copy, which holds only in-frame ones; the method was immunoSEQ multiplex PCR. Of roughly 200,000 clones listed, 85% were seen once; the top ten hold 18%. Sequencing input: PBMCs or T cells enriched from blood (not recorded which). The receptor set was obtained from a man in his forties who had recovered from COVID-19. Both conserved end residues are part of each CDR3.

j_call v_call cdr3_aa
TRBJ1-5 TRBV21-1 CASQQGEPQHF
TRBJ2-2 TRBV21-1 CASSKGGTSGSRSTGELFF
TRBJ2-7 TRBV5-8 CASSSGRGPYEQYF
TRBJ1-6 TRBV21-1 CASTLHQPLHF
TRBJ1-5 TRBV3-1/TRBV3-2 CASSQNTGTQNQPQHF
TRBJ1-1 TRBV29-1 CSVYDRQNTEAFF
TRBJ1-5 TRBV6-1 CASSEAVGGSQPQHF
TRBJ1-1 TRBV7-9 CASSPRTSGEAFF
TRBJ1-5 TRBV30 CAWSVSRQGKFSNQPQHF
TRBJ2-7 TRBV3-1/TRBV3-2 CASSQAPVPQGYEQYF
TRBJ1-4 TRBV28 CASSFGGGGEKLFF
TRBJ2-6 TRBV7-9 CASSPPMGLHSSGANVLTF
TRBJ2-7 TRBV6-5 CASSYDRDTYEQYF
TRBJ2-7 TRBV4-2 CASSQEGPTTPYF
TRBJ2-5 TRBV12-2 CASRVSGAQGKYF
TRBJ2-2 TRBV7-2 CASSLLAVNTGELFF
TRBJ2-7 TRBV3-1/TRBV3-2 CASSQVGLATEQYF
TRBJ1-1 TRBV20-1 CSASAGNTEAFF
TRBJ1-1 TRBV25-1 CASSASLDRLNTEAFF
TRBJ2-3 TRBV7-6 CASSPLTSGGTDTQYF
TRBJ1-1 TRBV28 CASSPPGYTEAFF
TRBJ1-2 TRBV6-5 CASSYTGGRGYTF
TRBJ1-2 TRBV10-3 CAISESRGPSNYGYTF
TRBJ2-5 TRBV7-9 CASSSSGSVGETQYF
TRBJ2-7 TRBV19 CASSMEGAREQYF
TRBJ1-2 TRBV28 CASRYQDYGYTF
TRBJ2-2 TRBV2 CASSRDRGNTGELFF
TRBJ2-7 TRBV6-2/TRBV6-3 CASSGRVDFYEQYF
TRBJ1-2 TRBV5-6 CASSLEAHGYTF
TRBJ1-5 TRBV13 CASSQQGTGVRGNQPQHF
TRBJ2-1 TRBV5-4 CASSLGQGPYNEQFF
TRBJ2-1 TRBV29-1 CSVELPASSYNEQFF
TRBJ2-1 TRBV5-1 CASSGTGYNEQFF
TRBJ1-1 TRBV28 CASSFRGTEAFF
TRBJ1-1 TRBV5-4 CASSYNRDSTEAFF
TRBJ1-2 TRBV4-2 CASSQDPKANYGYTF
TRBJ1-4 TRBV30 CAWSSGDKEKLFF
TRBJ1-5 TRBV27 CASSSGVSNQPQHF
TRBJ2-7 TRBV6-5 CASSYSSQGPYEQYF
TRBJ2-1 TRBV27 CASSLTGVREQFF
TRBJ2-1 TRBV9 CASSVESSDEQFF
TRBJ1-1 TRBV3-1/TRBV3-2 CASSGVMNTEAFF
TRBJ1-5 TRBV4-2 CASSELFTGGADQPQHF
TRBJ2-1 TRBV6-6 CASSRRTSGSINEQFF
TRBJ2-7 TRBV7-9 CASGWSGGNEQYF
TRBJ1-6 TRBV10-1 CAPCRGRVNSPLHF
TRBJ2-3 TRBV27 CASSLYREDTQYF
TRBJ2-5 TRBV10-2 CASSLAGVETQYF
TRBJ1-2 TRBV15 CATSSSSGVGYTF
TRBJ2-5 TRBV19 CASSIDLVTSVETQYF
TRBJ1-1 TRBV30 CAWSITTGSAFF